A selection of T cell receptor beta chains follows, all from one sample in a study of shared clonotypes between healthy human individuals. Profiling relied on immunoSEQ multiplex PCR, and the TCRdb table lists in-frame clones only, not all of them. The data hold about 380,000 clones, with about 96% observed a single time. Sequenced input: memory CD8+ T cells sorted from blood. These receptors were collected from a man aged 25-40 years in good health. The CDR3 runs from the conserved cysteine through the conserved F or W. The D gene is left open where the match is weak. Clone size appears in some rows only: once, few, many, or a class for an expanded clone.

d_gene,v_gene,j_gene,abundance,CDR3aa,CDR3nt
TRBD2,TRBV6-5,TRBJ2-7,NA,CASSYEASGRGYEQYF,TGTGCCAGCAGTTACGAGGCTAGCGGGAGGGGGTACGAGCAGTACTTC
NA,TRBV2,TRBJ2-3,NA,CASSEGVANTQYF,TGTGCCAGCAGTGAGGGGGTCGCAAATACGCAGTATTTT
TRBD1,TRBV28,TRBJ1-3,NA,CASSLPGQGSGNTIYF,TGTGCCAGCAGTTTGCCGGGACAGGGCTCTGGAAACACCATATATTTT
NA,TRBV5-1,TRBJ2-3,NA,CASNPGVQVLVDTQYF,TGCGCCAGCAACCCAGGAGTACAGGTTCTGGTGGATACGCAGTATTTT
NA,TRBV7-9,TRBJ1-2,few,CASSLVAAPHYGYTF,TGTGCCAGCAGCTTAGTGGCAGCACCGCACTATGGCTACACCTTC
NA,TRBV21-1,TRBJ2-5,NA,CASSRQKQETQYF,TGTGCCAGCAGCAGACAGAAACAAGAGACCCAGTACTTC
NA,TRBV2,TRBJ2-5,few,CASSGETQYF,TGTGCCAGCAGTGGGGAGACCCAGTACTTC
NA,TRBV5-1,TRBJ1-2,NA,CASSSGNYGYTF,TGCGCCAGCAGCTCGGGTAACTATGGCTACACCTTC
NA,TRBV6-1,TRBJ2-7,NA,CASSEAGLKTYEQYF,TGTGCCAGCAGTGAAGCAGGGTTAAAGACCTACGAGCAGTACTTC
NA,TRBV18,TRBJ1-2,once,CASSPSGDVYGYTF,TGTGCCAGCTCACCGTCGGGGGATGTCTATGGCTACACCTTC
NA,TRBV7-9,TRBJ1-5,NA,CASSLGLNQPQHF,TGTGCCAGCAGCTTAGGCCTGAATCAGCCCCAGCATTTT
NA,TRBV7-2,TRBJ1-3,NA,CASSLRFAAPAGNTIYF,TGTGCCAGCAGCTTACGTTTTGCGGCGCCCGCTGGAAACACCATATATTTT
TRBD1,TRBV5-6,TRBJ1-1,NA,CASSRGQGVNTEAFF,TGTGCCAGCAGCAGAGGACAGGGCGTGAACACTGAAGCTTTCTTT
NA,TRBV7-2,TRBJ2-2,NA,CASSLDGITGELFF,TGTGCCAGCAGCTTAGACGGGATCACCGGGGAGCTGTTTTTT
TRBD2,TRBV9,TRBJ2-1,NA,CASSISGTSGNEQFF,TGTGCCAGCAGCATTAGTGGAACTAGCGGCAATGAGCAGTTCTTC
NA,TRBV11-2,TRBJ2-5,NA,CASSLVWLKYQETQYF,TGTGCCAGCAGCTTAGTATGGTTGAAGTACCAAGAGACCCAGTACTTC
NA,TRBV5-1,TRBJ2-2,NA,CASSLGAGELFF,TGCGCCAGCAGCTTGGGGGCCGGGGAGCTGTTTTTT